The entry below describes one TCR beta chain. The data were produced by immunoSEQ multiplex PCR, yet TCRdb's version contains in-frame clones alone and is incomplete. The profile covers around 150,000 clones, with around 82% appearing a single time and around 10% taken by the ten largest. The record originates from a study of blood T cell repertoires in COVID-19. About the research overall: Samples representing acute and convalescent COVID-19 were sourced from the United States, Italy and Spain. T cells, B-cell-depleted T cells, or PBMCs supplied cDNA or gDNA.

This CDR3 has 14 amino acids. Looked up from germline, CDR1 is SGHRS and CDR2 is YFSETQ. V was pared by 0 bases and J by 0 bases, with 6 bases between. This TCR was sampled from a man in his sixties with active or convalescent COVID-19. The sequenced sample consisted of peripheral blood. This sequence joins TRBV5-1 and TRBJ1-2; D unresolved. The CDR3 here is CASSLATSNYGYTF. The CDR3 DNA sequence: TGCGCCAGCAGCTTGGCGACTTCTAACTATGGCTACACCTTC.